The clone carrying this T cell receptor (beta chain) was recorded a few times. Its matching antigen is unknown. The germline V gene has CDR1 DFQATT and CDR2 SNEGSKA (reference sequence). The CDR3 is 12 residues long. Germline trimming cut 6 bases from V and 7 bases from J; bases unmatched to any gene: 6. TCRdb analysed the reads with MiXCR anew, one entry per CDR3 protein. In the table there are under 150,000 distinct CDR3 sequences, over 25% of which are singletons. This specimen comes from a study of T cell repertoires in cytomegalovirus infection. Study information: HLA-B-restricted CMV epitopes that are well studied, plus recently identified HLA-C-restricted ones, were used by the study.

The chain uses TRBV20-1 and TRBJ2-7, with 10 bases lining up with TRBD2. This receptor was taken from a human donor in good health (CMV status not recorded). Some clones in this sample may be carry-over from other donors' samples. The sequencing used CD8+ T cells from cultured PBMCs, collected from culture after CMV antigen stimulation. The CDR3 bases are TGCAGTGCCGTCGGACTAGCGGCAGAGCAGTACTTC. Protein: CSAVGLAAEQYF.